This entry is about one TCR beta chain. This table comes from immunoSEQ multiplex PCR, and its TCRdb copy is limited to in-frame clones, with some not included. The sample has about 94,000 clones, roughly 87% seen once. This sample stems from a study of OX40 agonist ivuxolimab in advanced cancers. Sequencing used CD4+ or CD8+ T cells sorted from blood, obtained in a trial of the OX40 agonist ivuxolimab. The sequence was obtained from an adult with an advanced solid tumor such as melanoma, head and neck, liver or kidney cancer.

The CDR3 nucleotides read TGCAGCGTCCCCTCACCTGCAACTAATGAAAAACTGTTTTTT. It is translated as CSVPSPATNEKLFF. The V and J genes are TRBV29-1 and TRBJ1-4; no reliable D call. CDR1 and CDR2 from the germline V gene are SQVTM and ANQGSEA. The CDR3 totals 14 residues. Trimming pared 6 bases from V and 0 bases from J, leaving 11 bases between.